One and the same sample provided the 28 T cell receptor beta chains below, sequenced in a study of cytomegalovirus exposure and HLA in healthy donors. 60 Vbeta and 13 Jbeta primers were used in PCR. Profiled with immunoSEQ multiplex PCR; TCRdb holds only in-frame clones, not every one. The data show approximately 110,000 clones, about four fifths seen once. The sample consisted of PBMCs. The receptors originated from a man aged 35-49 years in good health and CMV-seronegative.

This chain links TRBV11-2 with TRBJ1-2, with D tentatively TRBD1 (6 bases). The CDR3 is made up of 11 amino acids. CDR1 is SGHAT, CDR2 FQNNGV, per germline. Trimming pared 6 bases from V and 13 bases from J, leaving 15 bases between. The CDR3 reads CASSVSQGGTF. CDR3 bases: TGTGCCAGCAGTGTATCCCAAGGGGGCACCTTC.

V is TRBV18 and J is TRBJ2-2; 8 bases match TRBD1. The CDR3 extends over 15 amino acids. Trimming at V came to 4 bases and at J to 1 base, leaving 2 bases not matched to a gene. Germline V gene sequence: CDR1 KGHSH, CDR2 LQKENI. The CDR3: CASSRDRRNTGELFF. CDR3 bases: TGTGCCAGCTCACGGGACAGGAGGAACACCGGGGAGCTGTTTTTT.

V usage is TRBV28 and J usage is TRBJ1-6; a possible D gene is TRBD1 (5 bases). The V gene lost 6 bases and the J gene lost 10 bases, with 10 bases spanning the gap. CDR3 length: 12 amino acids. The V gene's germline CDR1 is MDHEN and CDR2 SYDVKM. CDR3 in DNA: TGTGCCAGCAGCCCAGGGTACTCACCCCTCCACTTT. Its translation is CASSPGYSPLHF.

The CDR3, as DNA: TGCGCCAGCAGGCAAACAGGGGGAGAAATGAACACTGAAGCTTTCTTT. This encodes CASRQTGGEMNTEAFF. This rearrangement joins TRBV23-1 to TRBJ1-1, with 8 bases fitting TRBD1. TRBV23-1 belongs to the ORF category, with a function that is uncertain. The CDR3 sequence is 16 residues long. With V trimmed by 6 bases and J by 0 bases, 9 bases remained unmatched.

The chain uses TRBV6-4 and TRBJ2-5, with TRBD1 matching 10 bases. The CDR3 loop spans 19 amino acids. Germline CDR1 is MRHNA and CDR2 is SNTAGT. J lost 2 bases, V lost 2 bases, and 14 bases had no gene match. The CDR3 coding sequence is TGTGCCAGCAGTGACGGTAGCGAGAAAGGACAGGGGGAACAAGAGACCCAGTACTTC. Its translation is CASSDGSEKGQGEQETQYF.

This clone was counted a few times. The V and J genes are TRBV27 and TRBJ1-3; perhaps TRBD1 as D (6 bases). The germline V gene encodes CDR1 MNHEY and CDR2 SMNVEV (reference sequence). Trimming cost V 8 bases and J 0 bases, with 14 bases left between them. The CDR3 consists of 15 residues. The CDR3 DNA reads TGTGCCAGCTCGCGGGGGCGACCCTCTGGAAACACCATATATTTT. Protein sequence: CASSRGRPSGNTIYF.

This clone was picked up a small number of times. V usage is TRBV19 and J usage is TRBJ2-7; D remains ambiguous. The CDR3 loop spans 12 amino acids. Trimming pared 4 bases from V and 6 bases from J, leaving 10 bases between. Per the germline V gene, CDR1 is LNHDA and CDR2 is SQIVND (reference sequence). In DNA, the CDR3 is TGTGCCAGTAGTACCTTTCTAGGCGAGCAGTACTTC. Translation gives CASSTFLGEQYF. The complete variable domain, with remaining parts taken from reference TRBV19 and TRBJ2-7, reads DGGITQSPKYLFRKEGQNVTLSCEQNLNHDAMYWYRQDPGQGLRLIYYSQIVNDFQKGDIAEGYSVSREKKESFPLTVTSAQKNPTAFYLCASSTFLGEQYFGPGTRLTVT.

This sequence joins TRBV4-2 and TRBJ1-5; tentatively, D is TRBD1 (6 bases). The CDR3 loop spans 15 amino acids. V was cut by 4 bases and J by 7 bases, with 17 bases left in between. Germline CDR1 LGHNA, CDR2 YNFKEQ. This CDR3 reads CASSPFTRGVQPQHF. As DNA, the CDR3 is TGTGCCAGCAGCCCATTCACCAGGGGCGTCCAGCCCCAGCATTTT.

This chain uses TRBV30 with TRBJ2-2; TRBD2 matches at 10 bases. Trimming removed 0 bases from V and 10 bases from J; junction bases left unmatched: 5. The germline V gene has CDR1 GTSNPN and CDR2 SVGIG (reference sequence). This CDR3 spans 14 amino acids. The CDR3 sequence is CAWSVQLAGPELFF. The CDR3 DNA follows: TGTGCCTGGAGTGTACAACTAGCGGGGCCGGAGCTGTTTTTT.

The CDR3 sequence is CASSQVADTQYF. CDR3 nucleotides: TGTGCCAGCAGCCAAGTAGCAGATACGCAGTATTTT. V gene TRBV4-2 combines with J gene TRBJ2-3; no definite D call. Germline V gene sequence: CDR1 LGHNA, CDR2 YNFKEQ. This CDR3 is 12 amino acids long. The germline V and J ends were trimmed by 1 base and 4 bases, with 3 bases remaining between them.

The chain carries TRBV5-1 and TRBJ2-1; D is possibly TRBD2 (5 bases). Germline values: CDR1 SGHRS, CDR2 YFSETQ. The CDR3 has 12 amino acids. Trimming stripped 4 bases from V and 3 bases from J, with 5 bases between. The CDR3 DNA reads TGCGCCAGCAGCCGGGACTACAATGAGCAGTTCTTC. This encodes CASSRDYNEQFF.

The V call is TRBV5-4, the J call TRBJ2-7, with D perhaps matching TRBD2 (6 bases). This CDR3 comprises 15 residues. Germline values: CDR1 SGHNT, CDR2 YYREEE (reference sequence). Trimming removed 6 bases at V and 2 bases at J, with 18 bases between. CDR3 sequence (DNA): TGTGCCAGCACAACGGGGGAGACAGCGGCCTACGAGCAGTACTTC. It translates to CASTTGETAAYEQYF.

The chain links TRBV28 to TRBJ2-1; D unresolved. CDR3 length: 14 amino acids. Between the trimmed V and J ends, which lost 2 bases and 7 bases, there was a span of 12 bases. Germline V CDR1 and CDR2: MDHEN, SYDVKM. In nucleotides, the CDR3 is TGTGCCAGCAGTTTAGAATCGGGTGTAAATGAGCAGTTCTTC. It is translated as CASSLESGVNEQFF.

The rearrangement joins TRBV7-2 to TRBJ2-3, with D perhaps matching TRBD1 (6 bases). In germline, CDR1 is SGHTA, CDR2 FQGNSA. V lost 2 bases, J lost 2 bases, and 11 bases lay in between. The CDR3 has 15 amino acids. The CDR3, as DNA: TGTGCCAGCAGCTTACAGGGGTCCCCCACAGATACGCAGTATTTT. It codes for CASSLQGSPTDTQYF.

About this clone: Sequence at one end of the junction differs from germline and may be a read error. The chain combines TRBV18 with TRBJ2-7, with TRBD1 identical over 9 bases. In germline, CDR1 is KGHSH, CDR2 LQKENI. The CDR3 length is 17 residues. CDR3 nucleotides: TGTGCCAGCTCACTTTTAGTCGTGGGACAGGGTTTTTACGGGCACGTCTTC. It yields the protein CASSLLVVGQGFYGHVF.

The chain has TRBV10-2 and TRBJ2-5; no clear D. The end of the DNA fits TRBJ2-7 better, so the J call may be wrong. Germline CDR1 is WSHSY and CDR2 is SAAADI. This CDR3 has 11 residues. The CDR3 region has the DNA TGCGCCAGCAAAAGTAGTTACGAGCAGTACTTC. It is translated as CASKSSYEQYF.

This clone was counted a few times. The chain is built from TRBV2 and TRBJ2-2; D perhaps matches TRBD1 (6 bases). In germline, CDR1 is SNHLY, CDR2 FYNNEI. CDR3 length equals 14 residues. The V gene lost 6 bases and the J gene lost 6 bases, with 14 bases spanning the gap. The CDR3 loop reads CASRPHREAGELFF. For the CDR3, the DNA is TGTGCCAGCAGACCCCACAGGGAAGCCGGGGAGCTGTTTTTT.

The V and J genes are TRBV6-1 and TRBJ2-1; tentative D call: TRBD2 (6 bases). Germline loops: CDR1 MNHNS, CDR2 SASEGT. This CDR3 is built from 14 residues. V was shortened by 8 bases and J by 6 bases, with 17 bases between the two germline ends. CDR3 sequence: CASGNGGAINEQFF. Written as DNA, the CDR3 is TGTGCCAGCGGAAACGGGGGTGCTATCAATGAGCAGTTCTTC.

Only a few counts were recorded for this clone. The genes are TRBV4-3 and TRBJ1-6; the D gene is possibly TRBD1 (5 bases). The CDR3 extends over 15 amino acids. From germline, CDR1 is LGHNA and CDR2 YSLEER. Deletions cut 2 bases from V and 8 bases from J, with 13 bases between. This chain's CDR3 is CASSQLTGWDSPLHF. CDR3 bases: TGCGCCAGCAGCCAACTAACAGGCTGGGATTCACCCCTCCACTTT.

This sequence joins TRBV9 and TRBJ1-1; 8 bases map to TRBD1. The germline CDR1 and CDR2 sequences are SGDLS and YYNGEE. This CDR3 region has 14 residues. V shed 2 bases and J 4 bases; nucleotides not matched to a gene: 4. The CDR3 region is CASSVSTGGTEAFF. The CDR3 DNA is TGTGCCAGCAGCGTTTCCACAGGGGGCACTGAAGCTTTCTTT. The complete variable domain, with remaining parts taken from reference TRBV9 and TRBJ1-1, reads DSGVTQTPKHLITATGQRVTLRCSPRSGDLSVYWYQQSLDQGLQFLIQYYNGEERAKGNILERFSAQQFPDLHSELNLSSLELGDSALYFCASSVSTGGTEAFFGQGTRLTVV.

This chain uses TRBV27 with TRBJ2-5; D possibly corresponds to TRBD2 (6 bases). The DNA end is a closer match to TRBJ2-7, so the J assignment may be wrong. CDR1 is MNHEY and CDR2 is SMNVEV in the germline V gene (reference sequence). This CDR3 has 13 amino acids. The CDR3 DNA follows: TGTGCCAGCAGCTCGGGAGTCGCGTACGAGCAGTACTTC. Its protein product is CASSSGVAYEQYF.

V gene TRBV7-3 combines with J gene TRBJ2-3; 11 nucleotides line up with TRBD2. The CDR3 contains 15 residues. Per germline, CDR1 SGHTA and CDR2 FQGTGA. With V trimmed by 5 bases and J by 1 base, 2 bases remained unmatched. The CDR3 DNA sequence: TGTGCCAGCAGCCGGACTAGCGGGCGCACAGATACGCAGTATTTT. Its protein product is CASSRTSGRTDTQYF.

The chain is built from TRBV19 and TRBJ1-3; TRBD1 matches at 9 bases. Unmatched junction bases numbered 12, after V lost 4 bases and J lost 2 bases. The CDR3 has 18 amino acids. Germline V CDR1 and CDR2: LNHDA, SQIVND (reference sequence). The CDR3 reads CASSTRDRAVRAGNTIYF. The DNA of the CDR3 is TGTGCCAGTAGTACCCGGGACAGGGCGGTAAGAGCTGGAAACACCATATATTTT. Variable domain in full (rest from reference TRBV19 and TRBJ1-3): DGGITQSPKYLFRKEGQNVTLSCEQNLNHDAMYWYRQDPGQGLRLIYYSQIVNDFQKGDIAEGYSVSREKKESFPLTVTSAQKNPTAFYLCASSTRDRAVRAGNTIYFGEGSWLTVV.

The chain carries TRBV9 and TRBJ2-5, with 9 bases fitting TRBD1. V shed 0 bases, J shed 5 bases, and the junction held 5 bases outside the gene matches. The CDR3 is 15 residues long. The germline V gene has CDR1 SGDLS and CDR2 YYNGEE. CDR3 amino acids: CASSVGGDRVETQYF. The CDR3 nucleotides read TGTGCCAGCAGCGTAGGTGGGGACAGGGTGGAGACCCAGTACTTC.

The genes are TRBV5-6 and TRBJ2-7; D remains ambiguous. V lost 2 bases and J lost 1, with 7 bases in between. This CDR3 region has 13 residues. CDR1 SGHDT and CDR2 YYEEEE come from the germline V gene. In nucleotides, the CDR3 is TGTGCCAGCAGCTTTCCTCTTTCCTACGAGCAGTACTTC. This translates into CASSFPLSYEQYF.

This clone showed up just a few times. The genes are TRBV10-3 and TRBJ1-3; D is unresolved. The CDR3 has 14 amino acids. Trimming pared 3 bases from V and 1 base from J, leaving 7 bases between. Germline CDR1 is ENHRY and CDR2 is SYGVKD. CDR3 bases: TGTGCCATCAGTGAAGAGACATCTGGAAACACCATATATTTT. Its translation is CAISEETSGNTIYF.

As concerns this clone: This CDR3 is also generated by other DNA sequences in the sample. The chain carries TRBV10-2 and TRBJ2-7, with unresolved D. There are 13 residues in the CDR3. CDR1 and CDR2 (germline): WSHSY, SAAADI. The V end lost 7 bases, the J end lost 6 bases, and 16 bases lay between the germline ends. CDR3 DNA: TGCGCCAGCATTGGAGACTCCGCCCGCGAGCAGTACTTC. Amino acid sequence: CASIGDSAREQYF.

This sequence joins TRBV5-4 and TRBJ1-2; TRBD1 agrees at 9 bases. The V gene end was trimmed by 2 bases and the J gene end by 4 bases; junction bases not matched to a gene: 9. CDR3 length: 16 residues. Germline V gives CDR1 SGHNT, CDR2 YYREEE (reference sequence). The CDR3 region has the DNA TGTGCCAGCAGCTTCCGGACAGGGGTGCCGGTCTATGGCTACACCTTC. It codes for CASSFRTGVPVYGYTF.